Presented here are 8 T cell receptor beta chains from one specimen sequenced in a study of T cell clonotyping in hematopoietic cell transplantation. Clones were read by immunoSEQ multiplex PCR, and TCRdb kept only the in-frame ones, dropping some. Of around 12,000 clones detected, less than 60% appear once; the ten largest clones hold roughly 9.7%. The specimen was peripheral blood mononuclear cells. Source of these receptors: a man in his fifties in good health. Some clones in this sample may be carry-over from other donors' samples.

This clone is a singleton in its sample. The chain recombines TRBV19 with TRBJ2-2, with TRBD1 matching 11 bases. The CDR3 loop spans 15 amino acids. J was trimmed by 6 bases and V by 7 bases; bases with no gene match: 7. The germline V gene has CDR1 LNHDA and CDR2 SQIVND (reference sequence). The CDR3 loop is CASTPGQGGAGELFF. The CDR3 nucleotides read TGTGCCAGTACTCCGGGACAGGGGGGGGCCGGGGAGCTGTTTTTT. Looking up the rest from reference TRBV19 and TRBJ2-2 gives the full variable domain: DGGITQSPKYLFRKEGQNVTLSCEQNLNHDAMYWYRQDPGQGLRLIYYSQIVNDFQKGDIAEGYSVSREKKESFPLTVTSAQKNPTAFYLCASTPGQGGAGELFFGEGSRLTVL.

V gene TRBV30 combines with J gene TRBJ1-2; possibly TRBD1 for D (6 bases). V was cut by 0 bases and J by 4 bases, with 12 bases left in between. Germline V lookup: CDR1 GTSNPN, CDR2 SVGIG (reference sequence). There are 14 residues in the CDR3. CDR3 DNA: TGTGCCTGGAGTGTAATGAGGGGGGGCTATGGCTACACCTTC. It is translated as CAWSVMRGGYGYTF.

This sequence joins TRBV5-1 and TRBJ1-4; D gene unclear. The germline gives CDR1 SGHRS, CDR2 YFSETQ. Trimming pared 0 bases from V and 4 bases from J, leaving 10 bases between. This CDR3 spans 15 amino acids. The CDR3, as DNA: TGCGCCAGCAGCTTGGCGGCAGCAATTAATGAAAAACTGTTTTTT. It translates to CASSLAAAINEKLFF.

This clone has only one observation. The chain couples TRBV28 to TRBJ1-3; D might be TRBD1 (5 bases). With 6 bases removed from V and 0 bases from J, the gap between germline ends came to 12 bases. From germline, CDR1 is MDHEN and CDR2 SYDVKM. The CDR3 is 15 amino acids. CDR3 residues: CASRQQVTSGNTIYF. The CDR3 nucleotides read TGTGCCAGCAGGCAACAGGTTACCTCTGGAAACACCATATATTTT.

This clone was seen only a few times. This chain links TRBV5-6 with TRBJ2-6; D perhaps matches TRBD2 (6 bases). Germline V gene data show CDR1 as SGHDT and CDR2 as YYEEEE. The CDR3 length is 16 residues. Trimming pared 4 bases from V and 0 bases from J, leaving 11 bases between. CDR3 coding DNA: TGTGCCAGCAGCCCGGAGGGAAACTCTGGGGCCAACGTCCTGACTTTC. Protein sequence: CASSPEGNSGANVLTF.

The chain links TRBV29-1 to TRBJ1-3; TRBD1 might be the D (6 bases). This CDR3 has 14 amino acids. Trimming removed 0 bases at V and 4 bases at J, with 10 bases between. Looked up from germline, CDR1 is SQVTM and CDR2 is ANQGSEA. The CDR3 region is CSVEEGAGGNTIYF. CDR3 DNA: TGCAGCGTTGAAGAGGGGGCGGGCGGAAACACCATATATTTT.

V gene TRBV29-1 combines with J gene TRBJ2-2; 7 bases are shared with TRBD1. J was trimmed by 4 bases and V by 4 bases; bases with no gene match: 3. The CDR3 is 13 amino acids. Germline V lookup: CDR1 SQVTM, CDR2 ANQGSEA. The CDR3 reads CSVGQGVTGELFF. The CDR3 DNA sequence: TGCAGCGTTGGGCAGGGGGTCACCGGGGAGCTGTTTTTT.

Regarding this clone: A read error may account for a junction end that differs from germline. V gene TRBV5-1 combines with J gene TRBJ2-2; 9 positions match TRBD2. This CDR3 is 16 amino acids long. Per the germline V gene, CDR1 is SGHRS and CDR2 is YFSETQ. CDR3 sequence reads: CASSLDGGGEYGELFF. The CDR3 DNA reads as TGCGCCAGTAGCTTGGACGGCGGGGGGGAGTACGGGGAGCTGTTTTTT.